Reported below is one TCR beta chain. This entry is derived from a study of early T cells in non-severe SARS-CoV-2 infection. Looked up from germline, CDR1 is SGHTA and CDR2 is FQGNSA. CDR3 size: 14 residues. V gave up 5 bases and J gave up 1 base, with 11 bases separating them. In the library, individual cDNA molecules carried attached unique molecular identifiers. TCRdb reanalysed the 5' RACE reads using MiXCR and keeps one entry per CDR3 protein. Of around 63,000 distinct CDR3 sequences detected, over 10% appear once; the ten largest clones hold 4% to 5%. The clonotype was recovered from an adult who was a healthcare worker with PCR-confirmed SARS-CoV-2 infection or an uninfected control (not recorded which). The chain recombines TRBV7-2 with TRBJ1-1; the D gene is possibly TRBD1 (6 bases). The source material was whole blood. The CDR3 is CASSPQTGNTEAFF. CDR3 DNA sequence: TGTGCCAGCAGCCCCCAGACAGGGAACACTGAAGCTTTCTTT.